The T cell receptor beta chain described here comes from a study of T cell responses to AZD1222 COVID-19 vaccine. Study background: Pooling was applied to second doses at about 4 or about 12 weeks.

Germline-derived CDR1 and CDR2 are LGHDT and YNNKEL (reference sequence). Trimming took off 1 base at V and 0 bases at J, with 7 bases between the two ends. The CDR3 is 16 amino acids. Findings and limits, study-wide: Donors, mostly white British, included more females; clonal diversity was possibly underestimated. The CD4 TCRs associated with vaccination extended across spike and predominated at 160-218 and 743-854. Repertoires were obtained only post-peak T cell response.

This table comes from immunoSEQ multiplex PCR, and its TCRdb copy is limited to in-frame clones, with some not included. The sample has roughly 77,000 clones, roughly 90% seen once; the top ten hold about 5%. In the case of this clone: The antigen remains unidentified.

The sample consisted of peripheral blood, taken on day 0 of AZD1222 vaccination. The chain has TRBV3-1 (or the pseudogene TRBV3-2) and TRBJ1-6, with D unclear. The origin of this receptor is an adult in good health. CDR3 sequence: CASSQVGSSYNSPLHF. The CDR3 DNA is TGTGCCAGCAGCCAAGTAGGGAGCTCCTATAATTCACCCCTCCACTTT.